Listed below are T cell receptor beta chains from one sample, sequenced in a study of CD8+CD57+ T cells in acquired aplastic anemia. Each CDR3 protein gets one entry after TCRdb re-called the reads with MiXCR. The table shows about 200,000 distinct CDR3 sequences, with under 55% occurring only once. The material sequenced was sorted CD4+, CD8+, or CD8+CD57+ T cells (not recorded which) from PBMCs. Receptor source: a human donor with aplastic anemia. Both conserved end residues are part of each CDR3. D genes are given only for firm matches.

v_call,d_call,cdr3_aa
TRBV20-1,.,CSAPGTSGEKLFF
TRBV25-1,.,CASSEWRRGRNPPNTGELFF
TRBV29-1,TRBD1,CSVGPHRDRVVSGANVLTF
TRBV7-9,.,CASSPRGLAGGGYTF
TRBV11-3,.,CASSLDSPDYGYTF
TRBV7-9,TRBD1,CASSPRTGVVTDTQYF
TRBV19,TRBD2,CATSGGAPYEQYF
TRBV18,TRBD1,CASSLVQGSNTEASF
TRBV25-1,TRBD2,CASSGPGLAVSYEQYF
TRBV6-1,TRBD2,CASSRAGTRTGELFF
TRBV6-5,TRBD1,CASQRQGASSSPLHF
TRBV7-8,TRBD2,CASSLSTSGRQTQYF
TRBV12-5,.,CASGVFGGGNEQFF
TRBV5-1,.,CASSLNSRNTEAFF
TRBV5-1,.,CASSLDGARTEAFF
TRBV3-1,.,CASSQEGGGSYGYTF
TRBV11-2,TRBD1,CASSWGQGETDTQYF
TRBV29-1,TRBD1,CSVTGTVYGYTF
TRBV2,.,CASSWEDGNNEQFF
TRBV2,.,CASKGATNEKLFF
TRBV2,.,CASSGAALPDSPLHF
TRBV7-9,TRBD1,CASSVDRGRSYTF
TRBV12-3/TRBV12-4,TRBD2,CASGMTSGGADEQFF
TRBV7-2,.,CASSLGSLRDEQYF
TRBV12-3/TRBV12-4,.,CASSLDDSYSNQPQHF
TRBV15,.,CATSRGKGGAQPQYF